What follows are 3 T cell receptor beta chains derived from one specimen sequenced in a study of OX40 agonist ivuxolimab in advanced cancers. Assay used: immunoSEQ multiplex PCR; TCRdb lists only in-frame clones, some missing. The table has roughly 71,000 clones, around 90% seen once. The source material was CD4+ or CD8+ T cells sorted from blood, sampled in a trial of the OX40 agonist ivuxolimab. Receptors originate from an adult with an advanced solid tumor such as melanoma, head and neck, liver or kidney cancer.

The genes are TRBV7-8 and TRBJ2-5, with 9 nucleotides matching TRBD2. CDR3 length: 15 amino acids. V was clipped by 5 bases and J by 4 bases; unmatched bases: 8. Per the germline V gene, CDR1 is SGHVS and CDR2 is FQNEAQ. The CDR3 coding sequence is TGTGCCAGCAGCCCCCGGCGGGGGGGCAGAGAGACCCAGTACTTC. It translates to CASSPRRGGRETQYF.

The rearrangement joins TRBV6-1 to TRBJ2-1, with TRBD2 matching 10 bases. J gave up 9 bases and V 5 bases, and 7 bases lay outside the gene matches. The CDR3 sequence is 14 residues long. CDR1 is MNHNS and CDR2 is SASEGT in the germline V gene. CDR3 sequence: CASSRVAGGLEQFF. The CDR3 DNA is TGTGCCAGCAGTCGGGTAGCGGGAGGTCTTGAGCAGTTCTTC.

V gene TRBV10-3 combines with J gene TRBJ2-3; D gene ambiguous. Between the trimmed V and J ends, which lost 6 bases and 8 bases, there was a span of 15 bases. This CDR3 region has 13 residues. Germline V gives CDR1 ENHRY, CDR2 SYGVKD. The CDR3, as DNA: TGTGCCATCAGCGATAGAATCCCCGGTACGCAGTATTTT. It specifies CAISDRIPGTQYF.